This TCR beta chain originates from a study of T cells in Graves' hyperthyroidism and ophthalmopathy. The CDR3 regions of TCR beta were amplified from RNA transcripts. An initial round of RT-PCR targeting the TCR CDR3 relied on the HTBI primer set. TCRdb re-called the multiplex PCR reads through MiXCR, storing one row per CDR3 protein. This sample carries more than 600,000 distinct CDR3 sequences, 15% to 20% of them seen once, and the ten largest clones take over 7.5%. Exclusion of patients followed from uncontrolled infection, other autoimmune disease, pregnancy or lactation. Cells are PBMCs isolated from roughly 9.3 ml of fresh blood. This clonotype showed up many times. What it binds is not known. The CDR3 covers 14 residues. Germline values: CDR1 KGHDR, CDR2 SFDVKD. Trimming took off 4 bases at V and 3 bases at J, with 9 bases between the two ends. Overall study results and limits: Researchers report that a 13 V-J model separated ophthalmopathy from stable hyperthyroidism.

Sequencing was done on a sample of blood. The chain employs TRBV24-1 and TRBJ2-1; D is unresolved. The clonotype was recovered from a man between 18 and 29 years old with Graves' hyperthyroidism. CDR3 loop: CATSDPPVYNEQFF. CDR3 DNA: TGTGCCACCAGTGACCCCCCGGTCTACAATGAGCAGTTCTTC.